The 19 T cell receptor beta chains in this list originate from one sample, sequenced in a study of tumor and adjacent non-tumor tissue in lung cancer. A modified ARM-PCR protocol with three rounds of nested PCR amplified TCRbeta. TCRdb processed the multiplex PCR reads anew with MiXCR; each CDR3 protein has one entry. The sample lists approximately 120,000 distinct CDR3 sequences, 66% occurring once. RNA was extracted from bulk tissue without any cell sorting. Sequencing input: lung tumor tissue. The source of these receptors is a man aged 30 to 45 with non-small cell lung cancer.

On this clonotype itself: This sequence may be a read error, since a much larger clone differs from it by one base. The CDR3 protein is CASNAPGPEQYF. The CDR3 DNA follows: TGTGCCAGCAATGCCCCTGGACCCGAGCAGTACTTC. The chain recombines TRBV12-3 or TRBV12-4 with TRBJ2-7; D remains ambiguous. The V end was cut by 7 bases, the J end by 6 bases, with 13 bases between. This CDR3 comprises 12 residues.

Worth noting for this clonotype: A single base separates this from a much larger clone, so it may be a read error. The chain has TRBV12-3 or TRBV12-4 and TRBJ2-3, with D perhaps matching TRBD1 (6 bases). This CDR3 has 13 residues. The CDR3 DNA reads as TGTGTCAGCAGGGGCTGGGGCACAGATACGCAGTATTTT. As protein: CVSRGWGTDTQYF.

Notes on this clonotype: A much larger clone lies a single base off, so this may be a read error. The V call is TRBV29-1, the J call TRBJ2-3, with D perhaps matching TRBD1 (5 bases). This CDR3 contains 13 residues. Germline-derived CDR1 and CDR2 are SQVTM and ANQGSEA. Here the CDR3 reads CSVRLQDTNTQYF. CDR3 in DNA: TGCAGCGTTCGACTCCAGGACACAAATACGCAGTATTTT.

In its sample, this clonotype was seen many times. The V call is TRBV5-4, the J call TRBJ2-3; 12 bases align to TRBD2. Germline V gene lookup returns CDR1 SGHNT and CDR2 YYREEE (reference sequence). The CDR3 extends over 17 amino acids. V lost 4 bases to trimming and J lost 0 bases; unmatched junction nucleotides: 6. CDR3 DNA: TGTGCCAGCAGCCCCCAACTAGCGGGGGGCAGCACAGATACGCAGTATTTT. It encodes CASSPQLAGGSTDTQYF. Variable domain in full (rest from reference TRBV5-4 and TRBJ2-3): ETGVTQSPTHLIKTRGQQVTLRCSSQSGHNTVSWYQQALGQGPQFIFQYYREEENGRGNFPPRFSGLQFPNYSSELNVNALELDDSALYLCASSPQLAGGSTDTQYFGPGTRLTVL.

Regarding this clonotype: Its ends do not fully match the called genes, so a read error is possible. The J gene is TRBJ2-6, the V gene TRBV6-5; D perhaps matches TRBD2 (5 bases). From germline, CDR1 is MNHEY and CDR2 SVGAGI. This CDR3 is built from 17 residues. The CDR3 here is CASSSGGRISEVNVLTF. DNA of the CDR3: TGTGCCAGCAGTTCCGGTGGGAGAATATCTGAGGTCAACGTCTTGACTTTC.

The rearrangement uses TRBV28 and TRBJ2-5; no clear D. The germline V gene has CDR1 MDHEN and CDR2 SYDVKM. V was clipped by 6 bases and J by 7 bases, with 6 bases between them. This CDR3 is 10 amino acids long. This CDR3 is CASSRMTQYF. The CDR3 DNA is TGTGCCAGCAGCCGAATGACCCAGTACTTC.

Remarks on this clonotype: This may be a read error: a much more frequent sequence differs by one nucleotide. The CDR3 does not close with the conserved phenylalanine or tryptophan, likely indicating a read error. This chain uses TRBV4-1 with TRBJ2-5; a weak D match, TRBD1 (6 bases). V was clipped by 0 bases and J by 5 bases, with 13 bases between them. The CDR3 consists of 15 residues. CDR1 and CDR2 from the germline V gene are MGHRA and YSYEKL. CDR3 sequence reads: CASSQDLGARETQYL. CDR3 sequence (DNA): TGCGCCAGCAGCCAAGATCTGGGGGCCCGGGAGACCCAGTACCTC.

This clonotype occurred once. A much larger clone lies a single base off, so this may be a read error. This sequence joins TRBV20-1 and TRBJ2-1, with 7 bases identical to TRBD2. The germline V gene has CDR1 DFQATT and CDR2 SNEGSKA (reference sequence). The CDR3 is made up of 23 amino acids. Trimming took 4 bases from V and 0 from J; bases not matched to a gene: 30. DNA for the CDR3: TGCAGTGCTACCTTGCACCTAGGGGCTATCGGGAGGTGGAGCGGCCGCTCCTACAATGAGCAGTTCTTC. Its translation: CSATLHLGAIGRWSGRSYNEQFF.

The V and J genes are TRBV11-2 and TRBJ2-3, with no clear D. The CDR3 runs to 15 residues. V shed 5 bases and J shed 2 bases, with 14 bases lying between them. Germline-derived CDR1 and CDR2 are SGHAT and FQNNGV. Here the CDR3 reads CASSPVISATDTQYF. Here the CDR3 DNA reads TGTGCCAGCAGCCCAGTAATTAGTGCCACAGATACGCAGTATTTT.

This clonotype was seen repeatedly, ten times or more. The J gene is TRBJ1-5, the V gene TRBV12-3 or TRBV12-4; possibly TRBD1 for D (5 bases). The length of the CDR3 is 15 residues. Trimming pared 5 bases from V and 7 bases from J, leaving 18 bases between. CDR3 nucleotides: TGTGCCAGCAGTGTCATCGGGGGAAGAGGGCAGCCCCAGCATTTT. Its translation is CASSVIGGRGQPQHF.

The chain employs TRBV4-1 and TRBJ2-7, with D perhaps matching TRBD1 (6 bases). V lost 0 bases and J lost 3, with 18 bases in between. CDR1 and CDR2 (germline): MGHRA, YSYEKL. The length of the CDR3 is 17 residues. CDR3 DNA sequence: TGCGCCAGCAGCCAAGAGTGGGACACAGGGTCTGGCTACGAGCAGTACTTC. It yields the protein CASSQEWDTGSGYEQYF.

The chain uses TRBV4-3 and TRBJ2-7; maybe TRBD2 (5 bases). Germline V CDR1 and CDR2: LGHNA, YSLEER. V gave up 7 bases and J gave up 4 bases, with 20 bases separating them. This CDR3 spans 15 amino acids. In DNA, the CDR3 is TGCGCCAGCAACCCTAGTACCCGGGAAGGATACGAGCAGTACTTC. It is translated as CASNPSTREGYEQYF.

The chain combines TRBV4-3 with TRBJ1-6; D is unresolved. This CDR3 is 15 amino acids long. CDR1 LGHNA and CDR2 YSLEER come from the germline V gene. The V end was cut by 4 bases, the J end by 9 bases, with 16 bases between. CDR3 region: CASSRDSMPSSPLHF. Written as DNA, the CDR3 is TGCGCCAGCAGCCGAGATAGTATGCCTAGTTCACCCCTCCACTTT.

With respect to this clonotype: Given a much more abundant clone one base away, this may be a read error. CDR3 protein: CSVGFRSGNTIYF. The CDR3 nucleotides read TGCAGCGTTGGGTTCAGATCTGGAAACACCATATATTTT. The J gene is TRBJ1-3, the V gene TRBV29-1; D not certain. Germline CDR1 and CDR2: SQVTM and ANQGSEA. The ends were cut back, 4 bases at V and 1 base at J, with 8 bases in the middle. This CDR3 comprises 13 residues.

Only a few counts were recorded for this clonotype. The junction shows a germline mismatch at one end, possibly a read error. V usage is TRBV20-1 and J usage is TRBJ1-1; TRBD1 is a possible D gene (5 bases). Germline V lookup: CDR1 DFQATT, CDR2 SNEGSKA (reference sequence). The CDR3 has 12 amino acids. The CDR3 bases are TGCAGTGCTACAGGGCCGAATACTGAAGTTTTCTTT. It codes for CSATGPNTEVFF.

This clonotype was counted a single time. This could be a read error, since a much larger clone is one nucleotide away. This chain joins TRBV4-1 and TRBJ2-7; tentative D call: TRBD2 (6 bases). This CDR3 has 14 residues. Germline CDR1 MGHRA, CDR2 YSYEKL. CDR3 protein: CSSSQEGLAYEQYF. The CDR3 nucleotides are TGCTCCAGCAGCCAAGAGGGACTGGCCTACGAGCAGTACTTC.

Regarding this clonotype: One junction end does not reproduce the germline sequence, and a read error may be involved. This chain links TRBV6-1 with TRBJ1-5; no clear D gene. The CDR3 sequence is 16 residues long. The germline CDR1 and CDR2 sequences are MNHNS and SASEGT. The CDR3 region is CASSEFIRACNQPQHF. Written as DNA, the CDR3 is TGTGCCAGCAGTGAATTTATTAGGGCGTGCAATCAACCCCAGCATTTT.

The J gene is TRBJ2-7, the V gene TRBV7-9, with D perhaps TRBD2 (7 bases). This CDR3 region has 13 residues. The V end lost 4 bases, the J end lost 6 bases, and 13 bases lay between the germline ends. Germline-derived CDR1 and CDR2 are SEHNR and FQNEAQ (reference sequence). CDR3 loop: CASSSGGGSEQYF. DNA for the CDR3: TGTGCCAGCAGCTCTGGCGGGGGCTCCGAGCAGTACTTC.

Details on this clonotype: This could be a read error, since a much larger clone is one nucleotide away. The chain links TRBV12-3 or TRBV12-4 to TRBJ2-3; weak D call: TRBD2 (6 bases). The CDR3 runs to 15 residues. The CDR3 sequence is CTSSRDGTPSDTQYF. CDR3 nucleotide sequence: TGTACCAGCAGCCGTGACGGGACTCCTTCAGATACGCAGTATTTT.